The source of this T cell receptor beta chain is a study of T cell repertoires in cytomegalovirus infection. Study details: Researchers turned to recently identified HLA-C-restricted CMV epitopes as well as well-studied HLA-B-restricted ones. Matching HLA type, along with CMV infection, was indicated by public TCR beta signatures. Study-wide results and limits: The ex vivo response was dominated by HLA-C-restricted CMV-specific TCR beta clonotypes. Carriers of CMV and the relevant HLA type were discriminated by public TCR beta frequency.

Regarding this clonotype: The antigen is unknown.

CDR3 size: 12 residues. Trimming removed 2 bases at V and 6 bases at J, with 4 bases between. Germline V gene lookup returns CDR1 KGHDR and CDR2 SFDVKD. TCRdb fed the reads into MiXCR, producing one record per CDR3 protein. Of under 150,000 distinct CDR3 sequences in the sample, 30% were seen once. J is TRBJ2-1 and V is TRBV24-1, with no clear D. This receptor was obtained from a human donor in good health (CMV status not recorded). Some clones in this sample may be carry-over from other donors' samples. The specimen comprised CD8+ T cells from cultured PBMCs, sampled from culture after CMV antigen stimulation. The CDR3 DNA reads as TGTGCCACCAGTGATTATAGCAATGAGCAGTTCTTC. It translates to CATSDYSNEQFF.